A selection of T cell receptor beta chains follows, all from one sample in a study of blood T cell repertoires in COVID-19. The method was immunoSEQ multiplex PCR; TCRdb's version includes in-frame clones alone and lacks a portion of them. Of over 150,000 clones listed, 75% to 90% are singletons. The source material was PBMCs or T cells enriched from blood (not recorded which). The source of these receptors is an older woman who had recovered from COVID-19. The CDR3 runs from the conserved cysteine through the conserved F or W. D genes are given only for firm matches. Size is stated for part of the rows, as once, few or many counts, or as a class when the clone is expanded.

TRBD1 | TRBJ1-1 | TRBV6-5 | NA | CASSYSGQKNTEAFF | TGTGCCAGCAGTTACTCGGGACAGAAGAACACTGAAGCTTTCTTT
NA | TRBJ2-1 | TRBV3-1/TRBV3-2 | NA | CTSSQRDREEFF | TGTACCAGCAGCCAGAGGGATAGGGAGGAGTTCTTC
NA | TRBJ2-7 | TRBV19 | NA | CASSIRQGMAYEQYF | TGTGCCAGTAGTATTAGGCAGGGAATGGCCTACGAGCAGTACTTC
TRBD1 | TRBJ1-5 | TRBV30 | NA | CAWSKGSGTDQPQHF | TGTGCCTGGAGTAAGGGGTCCGGGACAGATCAGCCCCAGCATTTT
NA | TRBJ1-1 | TRBV7-2 | once | CASSFQRSRNTEAFF | TGTGCCAGCAGCTTCCAACGGTCCCGGAACACTGAAGCTTTCTTT
TRBD1 | TRBJ2-7 | TRBV7-9 | NA | CASSFRGQLYEQYF | TGTGCCAGCAGCTTCAGGGGGCAATTGTACGAGCAGTACTTC
TRBD1 | TRBJ1-1 | TRBV10-3 | NA | CAISDPGQEAFF | TGTGCCATCAGTGATCCGGGACAGGAAGCTTTCTTT
NA | TRBJ1-2 | TRBV3-1/TRBV3-2 | NA | CASSPVVGQGLANYGYTF | TGTGCCAGCAGCCCAGTGGTGGGCCAGGGGTTGGCTAACTATGGCTACACCTTC
NA | TRBJ1-1 | TRBV9 | NA | CASSVEGSGTEAFF | TGTGCCAGCAGCGTGGAGGGGAGTGGCACTGAAGCTTTCTTT
NA | TRBJ1-1 | TRBV5-1 | NA | CASSLGNRQYTEAFF | TGCGCCAGCAGCTTGGGAAATAGACAGTACACTGAAGCTTTCTTT
NA | TRBJ1-1 | TRBV3-1/TRBV3-2 | NA | CASSRSAPTEAFF | TGTGCCAGCAGCCGAAGCGCGCCCACTGAAGCTTTCTTT
NA | TRBJ1-1 | TRBV30 | few | CAWIGDITNTEAFF | TGTGCCTGGATAGGGGACATTACTAACACTGAAGCTTTCTTT
TRBD1 | TRBJ1-2 | TRBV4-1 | once | CASSQLAGQPYGYTF | TGCGCCAGCAGCCAATTGGCGGGACAGCCCTATGGCTACACCTTC
NA | TRBJ1-5 | TRBV7-8 | once | CASSRSGQLERYQPQHF | TGTGCCAGCAGCCGTTCTGGACAGCTTGAAAGGTATCAGCCCCAGCATTTT
TRBD2 | TRBJ2-7 | TRBV15 | NA | CATRLSGGYYEQYF | TGTGCCACCAGGTTGAGCGGGGGGTACTACGAGCAGTACTTC
TRBD1 | TRBJ1-5 | TRBV4-1 | NA | CASSPTGDNQPQHF | TGCGCCAGCAGTCCGACAGGGGACAATCAGCCCCAGCATTTT
NA | TRBJ2-5 | TRBV5-1 | NA | CASSLGGLVETQYF | TGCGCCAGCAGCTTAGGCGGGCTAGTGGAGACCCAGTACTTC
TRBD1 | TRBJ2-5 | TRBV5-1 | NA | CASSSTGDRQTQYF | TGCGCCAGCAGCTCAACAGGGGATCGGCAGACCCAGTACTTC
NA | TRBJ1-1 | TRBV19 | NA | CASSIGQVANTEAFF | TGTGCCAGTAGTATAGGTCAGGTGGCTAACACTGAAGCTTTCTTT
NA | TRBJ1-2 | TRBV5-1 | few | CASSLDPGQNYGYTF | TGCGCCAGCAGCTTAGATCCGGGACAAAACTATGGCTACACCTTC
NA | TRBJ1-1 | TRBV29-1 | NA | CSVVLTNTEAFF | TGCAGCGTTGTACTCACGAACACTGAAGCTTTCTTT
NA | TRBJ2-7 | TRBV13 | few | CASSLEGSDEQYF | TGTGCCAGCAGCTTAGAGGGTAGCGACGAGCAGTACTTC
NA | TRBJ1-1 | TRBV19 | NA | CASRRQGNTEAFF | TGTGCCAGTAGAAGGCAGGGGAACACTGAAGCTTTCTTT
TRBD1 | TRBJ1-1 | TRBV10-2 | NA | CASSDREIGEAFF | TGCGCCAGCAGCGACAGGGAGATAGGAGAAGCTTTCTTT
NA | TRBJ1-1 | TRBV18 | NA | CASSSSTAVAEAFF | TGTGCCAGCTCATCTTCGACGGCGGTGGCTGAAGCTTTCTTT
TRBD1 | TRBJ1-2 | TRBV7-2 | NA | CASSLTLGTGDYGYTF | TGTGCCAGCAGCTTAACCCTCGGGACAGGGGATTATGGCTACACCTTC
NA | TRBJ2-3 | TRBV5-8 | NA | CASSLQGSGTDTQYF | TGTGCCAGCAGCTTGCAGGGGTCAGGCACAGATACGCAGTATTTT
TRBD2 | TRBJ2-7 | TRBV5-1 | NA | CASSPKPFGGDLSYEQYF | TGCGCCAGCAGCCCGAAACCCTTTGGGGGGGACCTCTCCTACGAGCAGTACTTC
NA | TRBJ2-7 | TRBV14 | once | CASSKTVFPYEQYF | TGTGCCAGCAGCAAGACAGTGTTCCCCTACGAGCAGTACTTC
NA | TRBJ1-4 | TRBV14 | NA | CASSQVAQGKTNEKLFF | TGTGCCAGCAGCCAAGTTGCGCAGGGGAAAACTAATGAAAAACTGTTTTTT
TRBD2 | TRBJ2-1 | TRBV9 | NA | CASSELAGGVVEQFF | TGTGCCAGCAGCGAACTAGCGGGTGGGGTTGTGGAGCAGTTCTTC
NA | TRBJ1-3 | TRBV27 | once | CASSLLAGPGNTIYF | TGTGCCAGCAGTTTATTGGCAGGGCCTGGAAACACCATATATTTT
NA | TRBJ1-1 | TRBV6-2/TRBV6-3 | NA | CASSYRRGNTEAFF | TGTGCCAGCAGTTACAGGAGGGGAAACACTGAAGCTTTCTTT
TRBD2 | TRBJ2-4 | TRBV4-1 | NA | CASSQLGTSRIQYF | TGCGCCAGCAGCCAATTGGGGACTAGTCGCATTCAGTACTTC
NA | TRBJ1-5 | TRBV9 | NA | CASSVGDNQPQHF | TGTGCCAGCAGCGTAGGAGACAATCAGCCCCAGCATTTT
TRBD1 | TRBJ2-7 | TRBV9 | NA | CASSDTRTGYEQYF | TGTGCCAGCAGCGATACACGGACAGGATACGAGCAGTACTTC
NA | TRBJ1-6 | TRBV6-6 | NA | CASSVSSYNSPLHF | TGTGCCAGTAGTGTCAGCTCCTATAATTCACCCCTCCACTTT
NA | TRBJ1-4 | TRBV30 | NA | CAWSVLPTTNEKLFF | TGTGCCTGGAGTGTACTACCCACAACTAATGAAAAACTGTTTTTT
NA | TRBJ1-6 | TRBV7-2 | once | CASSYSGLNSPLHF | TGTGCCAGCAGCTACTCAGGTTTGAATTCACCCCTCCACTTT
TRBD1 | TRBJ1-3 | TRBV29-1 | NA | CSVELGQPRNTIYF | TGCAGCGTTGAATTGGGACAGCCAAGAAACACCATATATTTT
TRBD2 | TRBJ2-3 | TRBV29-1 | NA | CSVEGASGGPTDTQYF | TGCAGCGTTGAAGGGGCCAGCGGGGGGCCCACAGATACGCAGTATTTT
NA | TRBJ2-7 | TRBV14 | NA | CASSQDLPAGRYEQYF | TGTGCCAGCAGCCAAGATCTCCCGGCAGGCCGCTACGAGCAGTACTTC
TRBD2 | TRBJ2-3 | TRBV2 | NA | CASSDSGGAADTQYF | TGTGCCAGCAGTGATAGCGGGGGGGCCGCAGATACGCAGTATTTT
TRBD2 | TRBJ2-7 | TRBV20-1 | NA | CSASRPGGPEQYF | TGCAGTGCTAGTAGGCCGGGGGGGCCCGAGCAGTACTTC
NA | TRBJ1-1 | TRBV24-1 | NA | CATRSAIQGSAFF | TGTGCCACCCGCTCGGCCATACAGGGAAGCGCTTTCTTT
TRBD1 | TRBJ1-2 | TRBV30 | once | CAWSVGQGPYGYTF | TGTGCCTGGAGCGTGGGACAGGGGCCCTATGGCTACACCTTC
TRBD1 | TRBJ2-5 | TRBV15 | NA | CATSRDRAQETQYF | TGTGCCACCAGCAGGGACAGGGCGCAAGAGACCCAGTACTTC
NA | TRBJ1-1 | TRBV29-1 | few | CSVGQTNTEAFF | TGCAGCGTTGGACAAACCAACACTGAAGCTTTCTTT
TRBD1 | TRBJ1-2 | TRBV3-1/TRBV3-2 | once | CASSREGTGGRYGYTF | TGTGCCAGCAGCCGAGAAGGGACAGGGGGTCGCTATGGCTACACCTTC
TRBD1 | TRBJ1-4 | TRBV24-1 | NA | CATSDPTGGDEKLFF | TGTGCCACCAGTGACCCGACAGGGGGCGATGAAAAACTGTTTTTT
NA | TRBJ1-1 | TRBV2 | NA | CASDSNTEAFF | TGTGCCAGCGACTCGAACACTGAAGCTTTCTTT
NA | TRBJ1-2 | TRBV6-2/TRBV6-3 | NA | CASSRDIYGYTF | TGTGCCAGCAGTCGGGACATTTATGGCTACACCTTC
TRBD1 | TRBJ1-3 | TRBV12-5 | NA | CASGQNRGASSGNTIYF | TGTGCTAGTGGTCAAAACAGGGGGGCCAGCTCTGGAAACACCATATATTTT
TRBD2 | TRBJ2-5 | TRBV15 | NA | CATSRRSGAPTQYF | TGTGCCACCAGCAGGCGAAGCGGGGCGCCAACCCAGTACTTC
TRBD1 | TRBJ1-6 | TRBV7-8 | NA | CASSSLTGVSPLHF | TGTGCCAGCAGTTCCCTGACAGGGGTATCACCCCTCCACTTT
NA | TRBJ2-3 | TRBV7-2 | NA | CASSFDYSSTDTQYF | TGTGCCAGCAGCTTCGACTATTCTAGCACAGATACGCAGTATTTT
NA | TRBJ2-7 | TRBV9 | NA | CASSPRAYEQYF | TGTGCCAGCAGCCCCCGGGCCTACGAGCAGTACTTC